This TCR beta chain came from a study of OX40 agonist ivuxolimab in advanced cancers. About the investigation overall: Ivuxolimab was a fully human IgG2 agonistic monoclonal antibody targeting the costimulatory receptor OX40 (CD134). In the dose-escalation cohort, 82.7% of patients were male, and the mean age was roughly 56 years with a range of roughly 20 to 79. Among the approximately 54 dose-escalation patients, approximately 20 had hepatocellular carcinoma, approximately 15 melanoma, 9 renal cell carcinoma and 9 head and neck cancer. Patients were allowed to have had prior anti-PD-1, anti-PD-L1 or anti-CTLA-4 therapy, and less than 45% of the dose-escalation patients had previously received checkpoint inhibitors. The paper covers the monotherapy dose-escalation part of the phase I ivuxolimab trial, which included N ≈ 50 patients. Partial responses were achieved by three dose-escalation patients, of whom one had hepatocellular carcinoma and two had cutaneous melanoma. The point of sequencing TCRbeta in the periphery was to test whether ivuxolimab changed TCR sequence diversity and drove clonal T-cell expansion. Intravenous ivuxolimab was administered to patients every 2 weeks at six dose levels: 0.01, 0.1, 0.3, 1.5, 3 and 10 mg/kg.

General findings and caveats noted by the study authors: Clonal expansion of both CD4+ and CD8+ blood T cells was observed from baseline to week 6 at doses 0.1 to 3.0 mg/kg. In the 0.1-3.0 mg/kg groups, partial responders were among the patients with the lowest normalized peripheral clonal expansion, particularly in CD8+ T cells. After ivuxolimab, more expanded clones were found on average in CD8+ T cells than in CD4+ T cells. Which antigens the clonally expanded peripheral T cells were specific for was not determined. Low levels of normalized T-cell clonal expansion were also seen in some nonresponding patients.

Germline trimming: 3 bases from V, 1 base from J; junction bases outside gene matches: 7. The CDR3 contains 17 residues, cysteine and phenylalanine counted. Only CDR3 DNA is held: 51 bases, read in frame from base 1. CDR1 SGHRS and CDR2 YFSETQ are derived from the germline V gene. Patients with autoimmune disease history or receiving systemic immunosuppression were excluded from the trial. Peripheral blood for TCR sequencing was collected from all dose cohorts at baseline, on cycle 4 day 1, and on cycle 7 day 1. Samples were obtained from an open-label, multicenter, first-in-human phase I dose-escalation trial of ivuxolimab. Adults with locally advanced or metastatic head and neck squamous cell, hepatocellular, melanoma or renal cell carcinoma were enrolled in the trial. Before TCR sequencing, CD4+ and CD8+ T cells were separately sorted from peripheral blood. Genomic DNA was isolated from the sorted cells so that the TCRbeta CDR3 region could be sequenced. The immunoSEQ Assay was used for sequencing of TCRbeta CDR3 regions. What TCRdb holds here is the immuneACCESS table cut down to in-frame rearrangements. Part of the clones is not present; checked against another copy, under half of the missing clones reflect an unresolved V gene, and the others are unexplained. The sample records roughly 40,000 clones, approximately 86% of which are singletons. Roughly 12% of the sample comes from the top ten.

This clone was observed once. The antigen it binds to is not known. Base qualities were left out, and no much larger clone turns up one base away. Specimen: CD4+ or CD8+ T cells sorted from blood, collected in a trial of the OX40 agonist ivuxolimab. This receptor was obtained from an adult with an advanced solid tumor such as melanoma, head and neck, liver or kidney cancer. The chain is assembled from TRBV5-1 and TRBJ2-6; 7 junctional bases match TRBD1. The DNA sequence is TGCGCCAGCAGCTACCCCCTGGACAGGTCTGGGGCCAACGTCCTGACTTTC. This translates into CASSYPLDRSGANVLTF.